The 19 T cell receptor beta chains reported below all come from one sample, sequenced in a study of T cell responses to AZD1222 COVID-19 vaccine. Here immunoSEQ multiplex PCR was the method, and the copy in TCRdb shows in-frame clones only, minus some. Seen here are some 150,000 clones, about 92% observed once, and the top ten hold about 4%. The source was peripheral blood, collected on day 0 of AZD1222 vaccination. The origin of the receptors is an adult in good health.

V gene TRBV11-2 combines with J gene TRBJ2-7; 7 positions match TRBD1. The CDR3 contains 16 residues. V gave up 4 bases and J gave up 5 bases; unmatched junction bases: 14. Germline-derived CDR1 and CDR2 are SGHAT and FQNNGV. The CDR3 sequence is CASSSPPTGKWDEQYF. The CDR3 DNA follows: TGTGCCAGCAGCTCCCCGCCGACAGGGAAGTGGGACGAGCAGTACTTC.

The chain carries TRBV27 and TRBJ2-7; 11 nucleotides align to TRBD2. CDR3 length: 15 residues. Germline V gene lookup returns CDR1 MNHEY and CDR2 SMNVEV (reference sequence). V was clipped by 4 bases and J by 2 bases; unmatched bases: 4. CDR3 protein: CASSSRLAGPYEQYF. The CDR3 DNA reads TGTGCCAGCAGTTCCCGACTAGCGGGGCCCTACGAGCAGTACTTC.

CDR3 protein: CASSFGTSGQPQHF. As DNA, the CDR3 is TGTGCCAGCAGCTTCGGGACCTCCGGTCAGCCCCAGCATTTT. The chain links TRBV7-8 to TRBJ1-5, with D possibly matching TRBD1 (5 bases). V lost 3 bases and J lost 6, with 12 bases in between. Germline V gene data show CDR1 as SGHVS and CDR2 as FQNEAQ. This CDR3 contains 14 residues.

The chain couples TRBV5-4 to TRBJ1-1, with D possibly matching TRBD1 (5 bases). V was shortened by 4 bases and J by 1 base, with 17 bases between the two germline ends. Germline V gene lookup returns CDR1 SGHNT and CDR2 YYREEE (reference sequence). This CDR3 is 16 amino acids long. The CDR3 nucleotides read TGTGCCAGCAGCCGGGGCTTTTGGGGCGAGAACACTGAAGCTTTCTTT. It encodes CASSRGFWGENTEAFF.

The chain combines TRBV9 with TRBJ2-1, with 11 bases that match TRBD2. Germline CDR1 and CDR2: SGDLS and YYNGEE. This CDR3 has 18 amino acids. Trimming cost V 0 bases and J 8 bases; bases outside gene matches: 13. The CDR3 protein is CASSVVGRLAGGQDEQFF. The CDR3 region has the DNA TGTGCCAGCAGCGTAGTTGGTCGGCTAGCGGGGGGCCAGGATGAGCAGTTCTTC.

This clone appeared a single time. The CDR3 region is CASRPTGGSYNSPLHF. CDR3 in DNA: TGTGCCAGCAGGCCGACAGGGGGGTCCTATAATTCACCCCTCCACTTT. The J gene is TRBJ1-6, the V gene TRBV28; TRBD1 aligns across 9 bases. The CDR3 contains 16 residues. Germline CDR1 and CDR2: MDHEN and SYDVKM. Trimming cost V 6 bases and J 1 base; bases outside gene matches: 4.

The V call is TRBV7-2, the J call TRBJ1-6, with 9 bases lining up with TRBD1. The CDR3 sequence is 14 residues long. Germline trimming cut 5 bases from V and 7 bases from J; bases unmatched to any gene: 3. Germline V CDR1 and CDR2: SGHTA, FQGNSA. Written as DNA, the CDR3 is TGTGCCAGCAGCGCGGGACAGGGAAATTCACCCCTCCACTTT. This translates into CASSAGQGNSPLHF.

The chain joins TRBV30 to TRBJ1-6; D unclear. V was cut by 7 bases and J by 2 bases, with 12 bases left in between. The CDR3 extends over 14 amino acids. Germline CDR1 is GTSNPN and CDR2 is SVGIG (reference sequence). CDR3 sequence (DNA): TGTGCCTCCGACCCTGGACCCTATAATTCACCCCTCCACTTT. It is translated as CASDPGPYNSPLHF. The entire variable domain, with the rest obtained from reference TRBV30 and TRBJ1-6, is as follows: SQTIHQWPATLVQPVGSPLSLECTVEGTSNPNLYWYRQAAGRGLQLLFYSVGIGQISSEVPQNLSASRPQDRQFILSSKKLLLSDSGFYLCASDPGPYNSPLHFGNGTRLTVT.

The chain combines TRBV3-1 (or the pseudogene TRBV3-2) with TRBJ1-1; D gene ambiguous. V lost 1 base and J lost 0, with 3 bases in between. The CDR3 spans 13 residues. Germline CDR1 reads LGHDT; CDR2 reads YNNKEL (reference sequence). The CDR3 loop is CASSQAMNTEAFF. In DNA, the CDR3 is TGTGCCAGCAGCCAAGCTATGAACACTGAAGCTTTCTTT.

V usage is TRBV11-3 and J usage is TRBJ1-1; possibly TRBD1 for D (5 bases). The CDR3 sequence is 13 residues long. Looked up from germline, CDR1 is SGHNT and CDR2 is YENEEA. The V and J ends lost 5 bases and 7 bases respectively, with 14 bases between them. In DNA, the CDR3 is TGTGCCAGCAGCAACACAGGATTTAATGAAGCTTTCTTT. Its translation: CASSNTGFNEAFF.

The V call is TRBV5-1, the J call TRBJ1-1, with a possible D match to TRBD1 (5 bases). Deletions cut 2 bases from V and 1 base from J, with 9 bases between. This CDR3 comprises 14 residues. Germline V gives CDR1 SGHRS, CDR2 YFSETQ. CDR3 in amino acids: CASSFDGANTEAFF. CDR3 DNA sequence: TGCGCCAGCAGCTTCGACGGGGCGAACACTGAAGCTTTCTTT.

The rearrangement joins TRBV6-2 or TRBV6-3 to TRBJ1-4, with no clear D. The germline V and J ends were trimmed by 0 bases and 4 bases, with 9 bases remaining between them. CDR1 and CDR2 (germline): MNHEY, SVGEGT. The CDR3 runs 15 residues. The CDR3 sequence is CASSYSVRRNEKLFF. CDR3 coding DNA: TGTGCCAGCAGTTACTCGGTCAGGCGTAATGAAAAACTGTTTTTT.

J is TRBJ1-2 and V is TRBV5-1; D is undetermined. In germline, CDR1 is SGHRS, CDR2 YFSETQ. The CDR3 runs 16 residues. Deletions cut 0 bases from V and 1 base from J, with 13 bases between. CDR3 amino acids: CASSLAGGSINYGYTF. Here the CDR3 DNA reads TGCGCCAGCAGCTTGGCCGGTGGCAGTATTAACTATGGCTACACCTTC.

V is TRBV5-1 and J is TRBJ1-1; 10 bases fit TRBD1. The CDR3 has 14 amino acids. The V and J ends lost 3 bases and 8 bases, in that order; junction bases with no gene match: 7. The germline V gene encodes CDR1 SGHRS and CDR2 YFSETQ. CDR3 amino acids: CASSWTGGTGEAFF. CDR3 coding DNA: TGCGCCAGCAGCTGGACAGGGGGTACGGGCGAAGCTTTCTTT.

The chain links TRBV24-1 to TRBJ2-7, with D tentatively TRBD1 (5 bases). Germline assignment: CDR1 KGHDR and CDR2 SFDVKD. V was clipped by 8 bases and J by 3 bases, with 13 bases between them. The CDR3 spans 13 residues. The CDR3 DNA reads TGTGCCACCACTCCAGGGCCGATCTACGAGCAGTACTTC. This encodes CATTPGPIYEQYF.

This chain joins TRBV16 and TRBJ2-3, with unresolved D. The germline V and J ends were trimmed by 0 bases and 0 bases, with 4 bases remaining between them. The CDR3 is 14 amino acids. The V gene's germline CDR1 is KGHSY and CDR2 FQNENV. The DNA of the CDR3 is TGTGCCAGCAGCCAATCTCTTAGCACAGATACGCAGTATTTT. Translation gives CASSQSLSTDTQYF.

The chain recombines TRBV5-1 with TRBJ2-2; D remains unclear. V was shortened by 5 bases and J by 5 bases, with 4 bases between the two germline ends. The CDR3 totals 11 residues. Germline-derived CDR1 and CDR2 are SGHRS and YFSETQ. CDR3 loop: CASRETGELFF. DNA for the CDR3: TGCGCCAGCAGAGAGACCGGGGAGCTGTTTTTT.

This clone was detected only a few times. The V and J genes are TRBV11-3 and TRBJ2-3; TRBD1 is a possible D gene (6 bases). With 1 base removed from V and 0 bases from J, the gap between germline ends came to 11 bases. This CDR3 is built from 16 residues. In germline, CDR1 is SGHNT, CDR2 YENEEA. CDR3 sequence (DNA): TGTGCCAGCAGCTTAGGGACAGATACTAGCACAGATACGCAGTATTTT. Its translation: CASSLGTDTSTDTQYF.

This clone appeared once. V gene TRBV7-8 combines with J gene TRBJ2-7, with 7 bases fitting TRBD2. Germline V gene lookup returns CDR1 SGHVS and CDR2 FQNEAQ. The CDR3 covers 14 residues. With 5 bases clipped from V and 3 bases from J, the junction kept 7 bases outside the gene matches. The CDR3 loop reads CASSPRDYRYEQYF. DNA for the CDR3: TGTGCCAGCAGCCCCCGGGACTACCGCTACGAGCAGTACTTC.